A selection of T cell receptor beta chains follows, all from one sample in a study of blood T cells in healthy people across ages. MiXCR, run by TCRdb on the 5' RACE reads, gives a single entry per CDR3 protein. The sample has about 1 million distinct CDR3 sequences; more than 35% are singletons. Sequencing was done on a sample of blood. These receptor sequences come from a woman in her sixties or seventies in good health. Both conserved end residues are part of each CDR3. A D gene is named only where the DNA matches it firmly. The size field is filled for only some rows; it gives once, few, many or a size class.

v_gene	abundance	d_gene	len	j_gene	CDR3aa	CDR3nt
TRBV28	NA	NA	15	TRBJ2-7	CASSPPGRPGDEQYF	TGTGCCAGCAGTCCCCCGGGGAGGCCAGGTGACGAGCAGTACTTC
TRBV6-1	NA	NA	11	TRBJ2-7	CASYQGREQYF	TGTGCCAGCTATCAGGGGCGCGAGCAGTACTTC
TRBV5-1	NA	TRBD1	16	TRBJ2-2	CASGETGATNTGELFF	TGCGCCAGCGGAGAAACAGGGGCGACGAACACCGGGGAGCTGTTTTTT
TRBV7-9	NA	TRBD2	15	TRBJ2-7	CASSPHPSGAYEQYF	TGTGCCAGCAGCCCACATCCTAGCGGAGCCTACGAGCAGTACTTC
TRBV4-1	NA	TRBD2	18	TRBJ2-2	CASSQERGLASNTGELFF	TGCGCCAGCAGCCAAGAACGCGGACTAGCGTCGAACACCGGGGAGCTGTTTTTT
TRBV28	NA	TRBD2	19	TRBJ2-3	CASSPDNLPGLASTDTQYF	TGTGCCAGCAGCCCCGATAATCTCCCGGGACTAGCCAGCACAGATACGCAGTATTTT
TRBV5-1	few	NA	13	TRBJ2-1	CASSLGLKNEQFF	TGCGCCAGCAGCCTCGGACTAAAGAATGAGCAGTTCTTC
TRBV7-8	once	TRBD2	15	TRBJ2-3	CASSLLAGAGDTQYF	TGTGCCAGCAGCCTGCTAGCGGGAGCAGGGGATACGCAGTATTTT
TRBV12-3/TRBV12-4	NA	NA	12	TRBJ1-1	CASTLGWIGAFF	TGTGCCAGCACCCTGGGCTGGATTGGCGCTTTCTTT
TRBV20-1	few	TRBD2	17	TRBJ2-5	CSAYGLAGVKFQETQYF	TGCAGTGCTTATGGACTAGCGGGAGTTAAGTTTCAAGAGACCCAGTACTTC
TRBV9	NA	NA	14	TRBJ2-7	CASSVDLRAYEQYF	TGTGCCAGCAGCGTAGATCTTAGGGCCTACGAGCAGTACTTC
TRBV20-1	once	NA	16	TRBJ2-1	CSARVDYSESYNEQFF	TGCAGTGCTAGAGTTGATTACAGTGAGTCCTACAATGAGCAGTTCTTC
TRBV10-3	few	TRBD1	14	TRBJ1-1	CAISGGTGDTEAFF	TGTGCCATCAGTGGGGGGACAGGGGACACTGAAGCTTTCTTT
TRBV12-3/TRBV12-4	NA	TRBD2	14	TRBJ2-7	CASRPSGRDYEQYF	TGTGCCAGCAGGCCTAGCGGGAGGGACTACGAGCAGTACTTC
TRBV6-1	NA	TRBD1	13	TRBJ2-3	CASIWTGGDTQYF	TGTGCCAGCATCTGGACAGGGGGAGATACGCAGTATTTT
TRBV7-8	NA	NA	14	TRBJ1-5	CASSPVGSNQPQHF	TGTGCCAGCAGCCCCGTAGGATCCAATCAGCCCCAGCATTTT
TRBV6-5	NA	NA	14	TRBJ2-3	CASSKKKEADTQYF	TGTGCCAGCAGTAAAAAAAAAGAGGCAGATACGCAGTATTTT